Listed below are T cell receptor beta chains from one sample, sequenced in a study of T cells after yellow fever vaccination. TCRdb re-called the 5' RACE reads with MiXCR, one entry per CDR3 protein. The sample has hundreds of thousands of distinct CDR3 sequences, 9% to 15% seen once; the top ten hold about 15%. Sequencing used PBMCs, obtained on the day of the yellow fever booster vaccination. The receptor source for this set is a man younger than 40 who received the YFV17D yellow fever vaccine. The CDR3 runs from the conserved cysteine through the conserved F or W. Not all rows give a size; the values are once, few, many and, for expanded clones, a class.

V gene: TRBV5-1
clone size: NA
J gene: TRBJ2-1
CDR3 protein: CASMTSGSYNEQFF

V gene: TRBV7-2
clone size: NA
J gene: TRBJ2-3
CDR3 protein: CASSFPTSGGGTDTQYF

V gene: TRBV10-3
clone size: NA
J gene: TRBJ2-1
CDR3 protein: CAISGEEDSYNEQFF

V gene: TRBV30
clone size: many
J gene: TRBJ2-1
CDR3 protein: CTRRTPGHNEQFF

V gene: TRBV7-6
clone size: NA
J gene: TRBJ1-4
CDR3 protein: CASSLTARAPRATNEKLFF

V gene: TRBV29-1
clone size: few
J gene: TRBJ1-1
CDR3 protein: CSVRIWDFEAFF

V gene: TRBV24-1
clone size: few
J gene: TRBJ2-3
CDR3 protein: CATSDSRLADTDTQYF

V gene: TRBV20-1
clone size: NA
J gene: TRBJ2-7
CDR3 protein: CCARDPSGTFPYEQYF

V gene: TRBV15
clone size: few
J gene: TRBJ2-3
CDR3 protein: CATRDHSHTQYF

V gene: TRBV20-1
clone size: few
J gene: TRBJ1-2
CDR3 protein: CSAAQTGVDYGYTF

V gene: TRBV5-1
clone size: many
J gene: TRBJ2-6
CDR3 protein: CASSQQGSGANVLTF

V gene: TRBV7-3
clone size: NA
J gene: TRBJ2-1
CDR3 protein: CASSLPPLGNEQFF

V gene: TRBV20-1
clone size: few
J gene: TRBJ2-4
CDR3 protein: CSAKDYGIYKNIQYF

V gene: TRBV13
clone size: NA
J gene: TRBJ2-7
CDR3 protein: CASSLGGRRAYYEQYF

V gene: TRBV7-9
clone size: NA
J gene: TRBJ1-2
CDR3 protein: CASSFLDRGYTF

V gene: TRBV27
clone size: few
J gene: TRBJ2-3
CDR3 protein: CASSPRRASSTDTQYF

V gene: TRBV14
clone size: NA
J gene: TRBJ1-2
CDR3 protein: CASSHLMLPGYTF

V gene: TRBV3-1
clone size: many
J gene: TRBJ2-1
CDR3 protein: CASSQGLGGEQFF

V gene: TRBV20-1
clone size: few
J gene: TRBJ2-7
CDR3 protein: CSARVAGSSYEQYF

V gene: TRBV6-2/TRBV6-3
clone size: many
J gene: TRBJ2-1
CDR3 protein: CASSYSAGANEQFF

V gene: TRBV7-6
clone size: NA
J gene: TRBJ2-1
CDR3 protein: CASSLGTSGEFYNEQFF

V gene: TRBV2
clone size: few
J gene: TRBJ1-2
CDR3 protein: CASSLKPNYGYTF

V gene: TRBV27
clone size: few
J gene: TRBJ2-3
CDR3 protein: CASSPKRGSSTDTQYF

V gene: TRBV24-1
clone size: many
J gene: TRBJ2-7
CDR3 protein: CATNSGHSYEQYF

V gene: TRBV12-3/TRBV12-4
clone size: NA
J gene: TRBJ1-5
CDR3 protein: CASSWGASNQPQHF

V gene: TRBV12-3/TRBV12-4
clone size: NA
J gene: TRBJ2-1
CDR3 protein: CASSFRRAGAYNEQFF

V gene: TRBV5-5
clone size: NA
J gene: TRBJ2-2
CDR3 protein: CASSPGGLGELFF

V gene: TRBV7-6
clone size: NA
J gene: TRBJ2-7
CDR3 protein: CASSLGGPKPVEQYF